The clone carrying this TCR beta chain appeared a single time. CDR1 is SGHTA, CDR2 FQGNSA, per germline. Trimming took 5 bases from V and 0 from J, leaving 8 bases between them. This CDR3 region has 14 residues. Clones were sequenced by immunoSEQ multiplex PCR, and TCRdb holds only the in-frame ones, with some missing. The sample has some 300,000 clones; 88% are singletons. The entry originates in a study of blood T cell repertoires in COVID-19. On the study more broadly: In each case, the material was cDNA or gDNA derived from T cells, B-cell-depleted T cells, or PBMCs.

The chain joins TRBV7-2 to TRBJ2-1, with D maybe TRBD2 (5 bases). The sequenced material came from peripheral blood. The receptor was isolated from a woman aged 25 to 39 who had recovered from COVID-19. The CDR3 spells CASSRLASYNEQFF. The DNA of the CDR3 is TGTGCCAGCAGCCGTCTAGCCTCCTACAATGAGCAGTTCTTC. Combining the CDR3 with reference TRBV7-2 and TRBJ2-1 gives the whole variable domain GAGVSQSPSNKVTEKGKDVELRCDPISGHTALYWYRQSLGQGLEFLIYFQGNSAPDKSGLPSDRFSAERTGGSVSTLTIQRTQQEDSAVYLCASSRLASYNEQFFGPGTRLTVL.